The 27 T cell receptor beta chains below all came from one sample that was sequenced in a study of Ad26.COV2.S vaccination and SARS-CoV-2 variants. Treatment given: roughly 20 received Ad26.COV2.S at low or high dose, single or two shots; several received placebo; per-sample allocation not given. Sample collection was performed on day 63 after the first vaccine or placebo injection. Clones were read by immunoSEQ multiplex PCR, and TCRdb kept only the in-frame ones, dropping some. The table has about 400,000 clones, more than 75% seen once; the top ten hold approximately 4%. Sample: peripheral blood, taken in a trial of Ad26.COV2.S vaccine versus placebo. All receptors derive from a person aged 18-60 years who received the Ad26.COV2.S COVID-19 vaccine or a placebo.

The rearrangement joins TRBV5-6 to TRBJ2-3; 11 nucleotides line up with TRBD2. Per the germline V gene, CDR1 is SGHDT and CDR2 is YYEEEE. The CDR3 has 13 amino acids. The V segment lost 4 bases and the J segment 7 bases; nucleotides outside the gene matches: 2. CDR3 sequence (DNA): TGTGCCAGCAGCACTAGCGGGGGATATACGCAGTATTTT. This encodes CASSTSGGYTQYF.

To note about this clone: The same CDR3 also results from other DNA sequences found in this sample. The V call is TRBV7-9, the J call TRBJ1-1, with D possibly being TRBD1 (6 bases). CDR1 and CDR2 from the germline V gene are SEHNR and FQNEAQ (reference sequence). The germline V and J ends were trimmed by 1 base and 4 bases, with 13 bases remaining between them. The CDR3 length is 15 residues. The CDR3 is CASSLVGGASTEAFF. As DNA, the CDR3 is TGTGCCAGCAGCTTAGTAGGGGGGGCTAGCACTGAAGCTTTCTTT.

This chain uses TRBV7-2 with TRBJ2-1; no reliable D call. CDR1 and CDR2 from the germline V gene are SGHTA and FQGNSA. The CDR3 runs 19 residues. Between the trimmed V and J ends, which lost 4 bases and 0 bases, there was a span of 22 bases. The CDR3: CASSWVIRQQWSSYNEQFF. In nucleotides, the CDR3 is TGTGCCAGCAGCTGGGTTATTAGGCAACAGTGGAGCTCCTACAATGAGCAGTTCTTC.

The rearrangement links TRBV30 to TRBJ2-1, with 9 positions matching TRBD1. The length of the CDR3 is 15 residues. The V segment lost 2 bases and the J segment 6 bases; nucleotides outside the gene matches: 8. Germline V gene sequence: CDR1 GTSNPN, CDR2 SVGIG (reference sequence). The chain's CDR3 is CAWSIPGQGLNEQFF. The CDR3 nucleotides are TGTGCCTGGAGTATACCGGGACAGGGCCTCAATGAGCAGTTCTTC.

This clone was counted a single time. The chain links TRBV28 to TRBJ1-2, with D perhaps TRBD1 (5 bases). Germline V gene lookup returns CDR1 MDHEN and CDR2 SYDVKM. This CDR3 comprises 12 residues. The germline V and J ends were trimmed by 5 bases and 8 bases, with 12 bases remaining between them. CDR3 in DNA: TGTGCCAGCAGTGGGGACCGAGCCGGCTACACCTTC. As protein: CASSGDRAGYTF.

V and J are TRBV7-3 and TRBJ1-1, with 8 bases that match TRBD1. Germline loops: CDR1 SGHTA, CDR2 FQGTGA. V lost 5 bases, J lost 8 bases, and 7 bases stayed unmatched. The CDR3 runs to 13 residues. The CDR3 spells CASSRTGIREAFF. The CDR3 DNA is TGTGCCAGCAGCCGGACAGGGATTAGGGAAGCTTTCTTT.

This chain uses TRBV7-9 with TRBJ2-6; 10 bases are shared with TRBD1. Trimming cost V 6 bases and J 3 bases; bases outside gene matches: 5. This CDR3 comprises 16 residues. In germline, CDR1 is SEHNR, CDR2 FQNEAQ (reference sequence). DNA of the CDR3: TGTGCCAGCAGTTCCGGGACAGGGGTTGGGGCCAACGTCCTGACTTTC. Translating it yields CASSSGTGVGANVLTF.

The rearrangement links TRBV6-2 or TRBV6-3 to TRBJ2-3; 9 nucleotides match TRBD1. Germline V gene sequence: CDR1 MNHEY, CDR2 SVGEGT. This CDR3 is built from 15 residues. The V gene end was trimmed by 3 bases and the J gene end by 6 bases; junction bases not matched to a gene: 7. As DNA, the CDR3 is TGTGCCAGCAGTTATCGGGGACAGGGATACGATACGCAGTATTTT. Translating gives CASSYRGQGYDTQYF.

In this sample, this clone turned up once. The rearrangement joins TRBV12-5 to TRBJ1-2; D possibly corresponds to TRBD1 (6 bases). The germline V gene encodes CDR1 LGHNT and CDR2 FRNRAP. This CDR3 is built from 17 residues. The V and J ends lost 2 bases and 7 bases respectively, with 23 bases between them. CDR3 amino acids: CASGLSHRSRGSGGYTF. Written as DNA, the CDR3 is TGTGCTAGTGGTTTGAGCCATAGAAGCAGGGGAAGTGGTGGCTACACCTTC.

The rearrangement joins TRBV20-1 to TRBJ1-3; D unclear. Germline V CDR1 and CDR2: DFQATT, SNEGSKA (reference sequence). V lost 3 bases and J 8 bases, leaving 8 bases between the germline ends. The length of the CDR3 is 11 residues. The CDR3 here is CSASSLDTIYF. The CDR3 DNA follows: TGCAGTGCTAGCTCCCTGGACACCATATATTTT.

The rearrangement links TRBV7-2 to TRBJ1-2, with 8 bases that match TRBD1. Germline loops: CDR1 SGHTA, CDR2 FQGNSA. This CDR3 is built from 18 residues. V dropped 4 bases and J dropped 4; count of bases not matched to a gene: 17. The CDR3 spells CASSSQGARVVSLYGYTF. In DNA, the CDR3 is TGTGCCAGCAGCTCCCAGGGGGCCCGCGTGGTTTCTCTCTATGGCTACACCTTC.

This clone was seen only a few times. This chain joins TRBV7-9 and TRBJ1-1; D gene ambiguous. Germline loops: CDR1 SEHNR, CDR2 FQNEAQ (reference sequence). V was cut by 4 bases and J by 1 base, with 7 bases left in between. The CDR3 has 13 residues. Written as DNA, the CDR3 is TGTGCCAGCAGCTCTGCCTGGAACACTGAAGCTTTCTTT. Amino acid sequence: CASSSAWNTEAFF.

The chain employs TRBV5-1 and TRBJ2-7; 7 nucleotides line up with TRBD1. Trimming removed 2 bases from V and 0 bases from J; junction bases left unmatched: 5. CDR1 is SGHRS and CDR2 is YFSETQ in the germline V gene. The CDR3 extends over 15 amino acids. CDR3: CASSFGTASSYEQYF. In DNA, the CDR3 is TGCGCCAGCAGCTTCGGGACAGCAAGCTCCTACGAGCAGTACTTC.

The V gene is TRBV3-1 (or the pseudogene TRBV3-2), the J gene TRBJ2-7; TRBD2 matches at 8 bases. Germline CDR1 reads LGHDT; CDR2 reads YNNKEL (reference sequence). CDR3 size: 17 residues. V lost 3 bases and J lost 4; bases outside the gene matches: 14. In nucleotides, the CDR3 is TGTGCCAGCAGCCAGCTCCAACTTCCAGCGGGGGAATACGAGCAGTACTTC. Amino acid sequence: CASSQLQLPAGEYEQYF.

This sequence joins TRBV30 and TRBJ1-6; possibly TRBD1 for D (6 bases). V was trimmed by 5 bases and J by 5 bases, leaving 19 bases between them. The CDR3 totals 16 residues. The germline V gene encodes CDR1 GTSNPN and CDR2 SVGIG (reference sequence). The CDR3 nucleotides are TGTGCCTGGGGCCCCCGATTGGGACAAAATAATTCACCCCTCCACTTT. Translation: CAWGPRLGQNNSPLHF.

This clone has only one observation. V is TRBV4-1 and J is TRBJ2-2; D is unresolved. Trimming took off 1 base at V and 7 bases at J, with 13 bases between the two ends. Germline V CDR1 and CDR2: MGHRA, YSYEKL. CDR3 length: 15 residues. The CDR3 protein is CASSQVTLSGGELFF. DNA for the CDR3: TGCGCCAGCAGCCAAGTGACGCTCTCGGGCGGGGAGCTGTTTTTT.

The chain has TRBV30 and TRBJ1-4, with 11 bases fitting TRBD1. Germline V gives CDR1 GTSNPN, CDR2 SVGIG (reference sequence). V lost 7 bases and J lost 4; bases outside the gene matches: 11. This CDR3 region has 16 residues. CDR3 region: CALSGTGGIFNEKLFF. Written as DNA, the CDR3 is TGTGCCTTATCCGGGACAGGGGGTATCTTTAATGAAAAACTGTTTTTT.

The chain links TRBV7-2 to TRBJ2-1, with D unclear. The CDR3 spans 12 residues. V was cut by 3 bases and J by 9 bases, with 9 bases left in between. CDR1 and CDR2 (germline): SGHTA, FQGNSA. The CDR3 is CASSFVSLEQFF. In DNA form, the CDR3 reads TGTGCCAGCAGCTTCGTCTCGCTTGAGCAGTTCTTC.

The chain couples TRBV19 to TRBJ2-7; D not certain. Trimming took 5 bases from V and 0 from J, leaving 8 bases between them. This CDR3 contains 13 residues. In germline, CDR1 is LNHDA, CDR2 SQIVND (reference sequence). This CDR3 reads CASSYASSYEQYF. The CDR3 coding sequence is TGTGCCAGTAGTTACGCGAGCTCCTACGAGCAGTACTTC.

This sequence joins TRBV7-9 and TRBJ2-5; TRBD2 matches at 7 bases. This CDR3 comprises 16 residues. Per germline, CDR1 SEHNR and CDR2 FQNEAQ (reference sequence). The V gene end was trimmed by 1 base and the J gene end by 2 bases; junction bases not matched to a gene: 7. CDR3 nucleotide sequence: TGTGCCAGCAGCTTAGGGGAGGGTAGAAGACAAGAGACCCAGTACTTC. This encodes CASSLGEGRRQETQYF.

CDR3 DNA sequence: TGCAGTGCTAGTGGGACCAGGGGTGAAAAACTGTTTTTT. Protein sequence: CSASGTRGEKLFF. The chain employs TRBV20-1 and TRBJ1-4; a possible D gene is TRBD1 (6 bases). V lost 3 bases to trimming and J lost 7 bases, with 12 bases between them. From germline, CDR1 is DFQATT and CDR2 SNEGSKA (reference sequence). This CDR3 is built from 13 residues.

In nucleotides, the CDR3 is TGCGCCAGCAGGCCCAGGGTAGAGGGGGAGCAGTACTTC. This sequence encodes CASRPRVEGEQYF. The chain has TRBV5-1 and TRBJ2-7, with D perhaps given as TRBD1 or TRBD2 (5 bases each). Germline V lookup: CDR1 SGHRS, CDR2 YFSETQ. The CDR3 contains 13 residues. The V and J ends lost 5 bases and 7 bases respectively, with 16 bases between them.

CDR3 DNA sequence: TGTGCCAGCAGCTTTACGGGAACCTACGAGCAGTACTTC. Translating gives CASSFTGTYEQYF. V is TRBV7-2 and J is TRBJ2-7, with D tentatively TRBD2 (5 bases). Germline V gene lookup returns CDR1 SGHTA and CDR2 FQGNSA. The CDR3 contains 13 residues. Trimming removed 3 bases at V and 2 bases at J, with 8 bases between.

The rearrangement links TRBV28 to TRBJ2-7; 11 nucleotides match TRBD2. This CDR3 contains 16 residues. The germline CDR1 and CDR2 sequences are MDHEN and SYDVKM. V lost 3 bases to trimming and J lost 0 bases; unmatched junction nucleotides: 4. In DNA form, the CDR3 reads TGTGCCAGCAGTTTGGGACTAGCGGAGGCCTCCTACGAGCAGTACTTC. This translates into CASSLGLAEASYEQYF. Drawing the rest from reference TRBV28 and TRBJ2-7, the complete variable domain is DVKVTQSSRYLVKRTGEKVFLECVQDMDHENMFWYRQDPGLGLRLIYFSYDVKMKEKGDIPEGYSVSREKKERFSLILESASTNQTSMYLCASSLGLAEASYEQYFGPGTRLTVT.

The rearrangement joins TRBV5-8 to TRBJ2-5; D remains unclear. The CDR3 totals 13 residues. Germline CDR1 reads SGHTS; CDR2 reads YDEGEE. Trimming left V 0 bases short and J 7 bases short, with 10 bases between. The CDR3 spells CASSLAGFGTQYF. The CDR3 DNA follows: TGTGCCAGCAGCTTGGCTGGGTTCGGGACCCAGTACTTC.

The rearrangement uses TRBV6-2 or TRBV6-3 and TRBJ2-1; D ambiguous. From germline, CDR1 is MNHEY and CDR2 SVGEGT. Trimming took 2 bases from V and 4 from J, leaving 18 bases between them. This CDR3 has 17 residues. The CDR3: CASSYPSGRRVYNEQFF. CDR3 in DNA: TGTGCCAGCAGTTACCCTTCCGGGCGTCGGGTTTACAATGAGCAGTTCTTC.

The chain is built from TRBV7-9 and TRBJ1-2; 7 nucleotides align to TRBD1. This CDR3 has 14 residues. V gave up 4 bases and J gave up 3 bases; unmatched junction bases: 5. Germline CDR1 and CDR2: SEHNR and FQNEAQ (reference sequence). The CDR3 bases are TGTGCCAGCAGCTCCGGACAGGAGTACTATGGCTACACCTTC. Amino acid sequence: CASSSGQEYYGYTF.